Below are 21 T cell receptor beta chains sequenced from a single sample in a study of PD-1 blockade in classical Hodgkin lymphoma. All trial patients relapsed after autologous stem cell transplantation. Clones were read by immunoSEQ multiplex PCR, and TCRdb kept only the in-frame ones, dropping some. The data show just under 45,000 clones, around 76% seen once. The material sequenced was peripheral blood mononuclear cells (PBMCs), taken before the second cycle of nivolumab. The receptor set was obtained from a human donor with classical Hodgkin lymphoma.

The V and J genes are TRBV7-9 and TRBJ2-3; maybe TRBD2 (5 bases). Trimming cost V 4 bases and J 0 bases, with 14 bases left between them. CDR1 is SEHNR and CDR2 is FQNEAQ in the germline V gene (reference sequence). The CDR3 totals 16 residues. The CDR3 DNA reads TGTGCCAGCAGCTCCCTTGAGAGGGTCAGCACAGATACGCAGTATTTT. It yields the protein CASSSLERVSTDTQYF.

The sample holds a few counts of this clone. This chain joins TRBV28 and TRBJ2-7; 8 positions match TRBD1. The CDR3 has 17 amino acids. CDR1 MDHEN and CDR2 SYDVKM come from the germline V gene. The V and J ends lost 5 bases and 3 bases, in that order; junction bases with no gene match: 15. The CDR3: CASSGYTLDRAFYEQYF. In nucleotides, the CDR3 is TGTGCCAGCAGTGGATATACCTTGGACAGGGCCTTCTACGAGCAGTACTTC.

This chain links TRBV19 with TRBJ1-2; 7 nucleotides line up with TRBD1. With 2 bases clipped from V and 4 bases from J, the junction kept 4 bases outside the gene matches. This CDR3 is built from 14 residues. Per germline, CDR1 LNHDA and CDR2 SQIVND (reference sequence). CDR3: CASSIPTGVYGYTF. The CDR3 DNA sequence: TGTGCCAGTAGTATACCTACAGGGGTCTATGGCTACACCTTC.

This chain links TRBV19 with TRBJ2-3; weak D call: TRBD1 (5 bases). Germline values: CDR1 LNHDA, CDR2 SQIVND (reference sequence). Trimming left V 3 bases short and J 6 bases short, with 13 bases between. The CDR3 length is 14 residues. The CDR3 loop is CASSISTARDTQYF. CDR3 bases: TGTGCCAGTAGTATTTCGACAGCACGGGATACGCAGTATTTT. Complete variable domain (other parts from reference TRBV19 and TRBJ2-3): DGGITQSPKYLFRKEGQNVTLSCEQNLNHDAMYWYRQDPGQGLRLIYYSQIVNDFQKGDIAEGYSVSREKKESFPLTVTSAQKNPTAFYLCASSISTARDTQYFGPGTRLTVL.

The V and J genes are TRBV5-4 and TRBJ2-1; 11 positions match TRBD2. With V trimmed by 2 bases and J by 8 bases, 6 bases remained unmatched. The CDR3 loop spans 15 amino acids. Per the germline V gene, CDR1 is SGHNT and CDR2 is YYREEE (reference sequence). In DNA, the CDR3 is TGTGCCAGCAGCTTACTAGCGGGAGTGGGGTATGAGCAGTTCTTC. This sequence encodes CASSLLAGVGYEQFF.

This clone turned up a few times. At one of its ends the junction is not consistent with the germline gene, which may arise from a read error. The rearrangement uses TRBV10-2 and TRBJ2-5; tentatively, D is TRBD1 or TRBD2 (6 bases each). CDR1 is WSHSY and CDR2 is SAAADI in the germline V gene. This CDR3 spans 16 amino acids. The CDR3 bases are TGCGCCAGCAGTGAGTCGTTGGGGGGCCGACAAGACACCCAGTACTTC. Translation gives CASSESLGGRQDTQYF.

The chain recombines TRBV7-8 with TRBJ1-5; no definite D call. Looked up from germline, CDR1 is SGHVS and CDR2 is FQNEAQ. Trimming removed 1 base from V and 3 bases from J, with 7 bases in between. This CDR3 comprises 14 residues. The CDR3 loop is CASSLDTPNQPQHF. The DNA of the CDR3 is TGTGCCAGCAGCTTAGACACCCCCAATCAGCCCCAGCATTTT. Drawing the rest from reference TRBV7-8 and TRBJ1-5, the complete variable domain is GAGVSQSPRYKVAKRGQDVALRCDPISGHVSLFWYQQALGQGPEFLTYFQNEAQLDKSGLPSDRFFAERPEGSVSTLKIQRTQQEDSAVYLCASSLDTPNQPQHFGDGTRLSIL.

The chain uses TRBV30 and TRBJ1-6, with a weak D call TRBD1 (6 bases). Deletions cut 0 bases from V and 7 bases from J, with 16 bases between. CDR3 length equals 16 residues. Germline assignment: CDR1 GTSNPN and CDR2 SVGIG (reference sequence). CDR3 DNA sequence: TGTGCCTGGAGTGTGGGGGGGGGACACAGAAATTCACCCCTCCACTTT. Protein product: CAWSVGGGHRNSPLHF.

This chain connects TRBV5-1 to TRBJ2-1; possibly TRBD1 for D (6 bases). In germline, CDR1 is SGHRS, CDR2 YFSETQ. CDR3 size: 13 residues. The V end was cut by 3 bases, the J end by 4 bases, with 8 bases between. The CDR3 DNA reads as TGCGCCAGCAGCTCACAGGGTTACAATGAGCAGTTCTTC. This sequence encodes CASSSQGYNEQFF.

This chain uses TRBV7-8 with TRBJ2-1; 10 bases map to TRBD1. With 1 base clipped from V and 10 bases from J, the junction kept 10 bases outside the gene matches. The CDR3 is made up of 16 amino acids. Per the germline V gene, CDR1 is SGHVS and CDR2 is FQNEAQ. CDR3 sequence: CASSLDPGQGSIEQFF. In nucleotides, the CDR3 is TGTGCCAGCAGCTTAGACCCGGGACAGGGGAGTATCGAGCAGTTCTTC. Full variable domain (remainder filled in from reference TRBV7-8 and TRBJ2-1): GAGVSQSPRYKVAKRGQDVALRCDPISGHVSLFWYQQALGQGPEFLTYFQNEAQLDKSGLPSDRFFAERPEGSVSTLKIQRTQQEDSAVYLCASSLDPGQGSIEQFFGPGTRLTVL.

The chain uses TRBV28 and TRBJ2-3; no clear D. CDR1 is MDHEN and CDR2 is SYDVKM in the germline V gene. V was pared by 3 bases and J by 8 bases, with 12 bases between. The CDR3 loop spans 13 amino acids. The CDR3 loop is CASSLLGPVTQYF. CDR3 DNA sequence: TGTGCCAGCAGTTTGCTCGGTCCAGTTACGCAGTATTTT.

The V call is TRBV5-6, the J call TRBJ1-2, with D unclear. Trimming removed 1 base from V and 5 bases from J, with 9 bases in between. CDR1 and CDR2 from the germline V gene are SGHDT and YYEEEE. CDR3 length: 13 residues. The CDR3 protein is CASSLRDLYGYTF. CDR3 DNA: TGTGCCAGCAGCTTGCGGGATCTTTATGGCTACACCTTC. Full variable domain (outside the CDR3, taken from reference TRBV5-6 and TRBJ1-2): DAGVTQSPTHLIKTRGQQVTLRCSPKSGHDTVSWYQQALGQGPQFIFQYYEEEERQRGNFPDRFSGHQFPNYSSELNVNALLLGDSALYLCASSLRDLYGYTFGSGTRLTVV.

This clone was observed a few times. The CDR3 nucleotides read TGTGCCAGCAGCTTGACCTTAAACTACGAGCAGTACTTC. Protein sequence: CASSLTLNYEQYF. V gene TRBV5-4 combines with J gene TRBJ2-7; D call uncertain. CDR3 length: 13 amino acids. V was trimmed by 1 base and J by 3 bases, leaving 8 bases between them. Germline CDR1 SGHNT, CDR2 YYREEE (reference sequence).

This clone was counted once. The rearrangement uses TRBV4-1 and TRBJ2-7, with TRBD2 matching 7 bases. This CDR3 comprises 14 residues. In germline, CDR1 is MGHRA, CDR2 YSYEKL. The J segment lost 4 bases and the V segment lost 4 bases, leaving 7 bases of the junction unmatched. CDR3 protein: CASSPSGNGYEQYF. CDR3 in DNA: TGCGCCAGCAGCCCCAGCGGGAATGGTTACGAGCAGTACTTC.

The chain joins TRBV5-6 to TRBJ1-3; D is unclear. CDR3 length equals 15 residues. Germline lookup yields CDR1 SGHDT and CDR2 YYEEEE. The V gene lost 2 bases and the J gene lost 0 bases, with 9 bases spanning the gap. CDR3 nucleotide sequence: TGTGCCAGCAGCTTCCTACAGTTCTCTGGAAACACCATATATTTT. Translation gives CASSFLQFSGNTIYF.

V gene TRBV5-5 combines with J gene TRBJ2-1; perhaps D is TRBD1 or TRBD2 (5 bases each). This CDR3 is built from 13 residues. Trimming removed 2 bases from V and 7 bases from J, with 10 bases in between. CDR1 is SGHKS and CDR2 is YYEKEE in the germline V gene (reference sequence). CDR3 protein: CASSFGTPNEQFF. As DNA, the CDR3 is TGTGCCAGCAGCTTCGGGACGCCGAATGAGCAGTTCTTC.

V usage is TRBV7-2 and J usage is TRBJ2-1; TRBD2 matches at 10 bases. CDR1 SGHTA and CDR2 FQGNSA come from the germline V gene. J lost 8 bases, V lost 3 bases, and 7 bases had no gene match. This CDR3 contains 15 residues. CDR3 sequence reads: CASSLRRLAGDEQFF. The CDR3 bases are TGTGCCAGCAGCTTGCGTCGGCTAGCGGGAGATGAGCAGTTCTTC.

The genes are TRBV6-6 and TRBJ2-5; D remains ambiguous. The V gene lost 6 bases and the J gene lost 2 bases, with 16 bases spanning the gap. The CDR3 loop spans 15 amino acids. In germline, CDR1 is MNHNY, CDR2 SVGAGI (reference sequence). The DNA of the CDR3 is TGTGCCAGCAGACCACGCTTCCTAGAACAAGAGACCCAGTACTTC. Protein product: CASRPRFLEQETQYF.

The genes are TRBV7-9 and TRBJ1-1; 8 nucleotides match TRBD1. The trim removed 1 base at V and 2 bases at J, leaving 6 bases unmatched. The germline V gene has CDR1 SEHNR and CDR2 FQNEAQ (reference sequence). The CDR3 sequence is 16 residues long. The CDR3 loop reads CASSLGQGIQNTEAFF. CDR3 nucleotide sequence: TGTGCCAGCAGCTTAGGACAGGGGATCCAAAACACTGAAGCTTTCTTT.

The table lists this clone with many counts. The genes are TRBV7-8 and TRBJ2-1; D perhaps matches TRBD2 (5 bases). Germline CDR1 SGHVS, CDR2 FQNEAQ. This CDR3 has 15 amino acids. V was pared by 3 bases and J by 6 bases, with 15 bases between. The CDR3 spells CASSLGVGGPNEQFF. As DNA, the CDR3 is TGTGCCAGCAGCTTGGGTGTAGGAGGTCCCAATGAGCAGTTCTTC.

The chain links TRBV6-5 to TRBJ2-5; perhaps TRBD2 as D (5 bases). V shed 5 bases and J shed 5 bases, with 9 bases lying between them. CDR1 is MNHEY, CDR2 SVGAGI, per germline. This CDR3 has 12 amino acids. CDR3 sequence: CASSRTFETQYF. DNA for the CDR3: TGTGCCAGCAGTCGGACTTTTGAGACCCAGTACTTC.